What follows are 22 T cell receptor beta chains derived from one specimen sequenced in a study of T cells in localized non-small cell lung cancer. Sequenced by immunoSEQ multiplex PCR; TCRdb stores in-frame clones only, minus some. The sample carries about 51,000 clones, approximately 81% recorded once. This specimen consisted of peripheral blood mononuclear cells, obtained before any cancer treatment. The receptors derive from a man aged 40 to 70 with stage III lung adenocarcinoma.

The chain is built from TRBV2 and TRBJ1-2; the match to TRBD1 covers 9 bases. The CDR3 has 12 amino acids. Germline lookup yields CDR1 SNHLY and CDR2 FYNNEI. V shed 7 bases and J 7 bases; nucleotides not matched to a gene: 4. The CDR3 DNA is TGTGCCAGCATGACAGGGGGGGGTGGCTACACCTTC. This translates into CASMTGGGGYTF.

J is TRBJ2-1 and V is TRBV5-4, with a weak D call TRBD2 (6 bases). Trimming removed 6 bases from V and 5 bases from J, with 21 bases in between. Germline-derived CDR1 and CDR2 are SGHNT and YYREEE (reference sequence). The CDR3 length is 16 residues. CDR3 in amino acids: CASTLRIGTVNNEQFF. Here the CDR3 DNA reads TGTGCCAGCACCTTAAGGATCGGGACTGTCAACAATGAGCAGTTCTTC. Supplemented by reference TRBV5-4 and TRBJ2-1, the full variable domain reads ETGVTQSPTHLIKTRGQQVTLRCSSQSGHNTVSWYQQALGQGPQFIFQYYREEENGRGNFPPRFSGLQFPNYSSELNVNALELDDSALYLCASTLRIGTVNNEQFFGPGTRLTVL.

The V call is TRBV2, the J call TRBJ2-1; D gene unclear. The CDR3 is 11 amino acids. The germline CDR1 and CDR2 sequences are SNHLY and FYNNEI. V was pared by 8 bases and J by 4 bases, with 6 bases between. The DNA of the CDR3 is TGTGCCAGCCTCGAGTACAATGAGCAGTTCTTC. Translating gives CASLEYNEQFF.

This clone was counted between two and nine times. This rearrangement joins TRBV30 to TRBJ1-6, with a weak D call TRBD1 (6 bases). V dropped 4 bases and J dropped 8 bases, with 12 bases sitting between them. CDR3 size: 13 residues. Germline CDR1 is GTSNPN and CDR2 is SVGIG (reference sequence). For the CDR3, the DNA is TGTGCCTGGAAGCCGGACAGTGATTCACCCCTCCACTTT. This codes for CAWKPDSDSPLHF.

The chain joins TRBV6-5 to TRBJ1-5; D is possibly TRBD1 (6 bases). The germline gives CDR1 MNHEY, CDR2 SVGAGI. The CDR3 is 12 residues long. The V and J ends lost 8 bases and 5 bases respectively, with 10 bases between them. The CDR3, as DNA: TGTGCCAGCGGACAGCCTTATCAGCCCCAGCATTTT. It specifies CASGQPYQPQHF.

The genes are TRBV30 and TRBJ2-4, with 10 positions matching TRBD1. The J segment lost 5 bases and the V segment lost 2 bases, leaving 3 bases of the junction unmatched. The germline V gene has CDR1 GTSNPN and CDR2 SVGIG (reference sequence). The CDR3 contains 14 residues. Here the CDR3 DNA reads TGTGCCTGGAGTAAGGGGACAGGGGAAAACATTCAGTACTTC. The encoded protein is CAWSKGTGENIQYF. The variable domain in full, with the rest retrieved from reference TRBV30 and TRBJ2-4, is SQTIHQWPATLVQPVGSPLSLECTVEGTSNPNLYWYRQAAGRGLQLLFYSVGIGQISSEVPQNLSASRPQDRQFILSSKKLLLSDSGFYLCAWSKGTGENIQYFGAGTRLSVL.

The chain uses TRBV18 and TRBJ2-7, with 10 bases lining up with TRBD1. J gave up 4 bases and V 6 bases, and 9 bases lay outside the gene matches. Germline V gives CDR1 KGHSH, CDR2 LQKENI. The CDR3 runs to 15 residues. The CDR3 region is CASSLGQGTAYEQYF. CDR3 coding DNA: TGTGCCAGCTCCCTGGGACAGGGGACGGCGTACGAGCAGTACTTC.

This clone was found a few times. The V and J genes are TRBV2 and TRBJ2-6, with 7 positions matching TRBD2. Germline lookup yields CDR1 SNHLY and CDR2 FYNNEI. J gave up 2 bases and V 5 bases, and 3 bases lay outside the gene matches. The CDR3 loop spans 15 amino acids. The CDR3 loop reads CASSQGTTGANVLTF. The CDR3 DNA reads TGTGCCAGCAGTCAAGGGACTACTGGGGCCAACGTCCTGACTTTC.

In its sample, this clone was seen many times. This chain's CDR3 is CASSHQNPPERRYF. The CDR3 nucleotides read TGTGCCAGCAGCCACCAAAACCCGCCGGAGCGTCGGTACTTC. This chain uses TRBV7-8 with TRBJ2-7; D ambiguous. V lost 5 bases and J 12 bases, leaving 23 bases between the germline ends. This CDR3 has 14 residues. The germline CDR1 and CDR2 sequences are SGHVS and FQNEAQ.

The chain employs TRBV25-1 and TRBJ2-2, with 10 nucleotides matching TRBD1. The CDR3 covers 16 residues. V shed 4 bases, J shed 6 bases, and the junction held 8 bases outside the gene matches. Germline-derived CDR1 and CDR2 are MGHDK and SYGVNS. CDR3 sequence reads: CASSAPGQGFAGELFF. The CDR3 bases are TGTGCCAGCAGTGCTCCGGGACAGGGGTTTGCCGGGGAGCTGTTTTTT.

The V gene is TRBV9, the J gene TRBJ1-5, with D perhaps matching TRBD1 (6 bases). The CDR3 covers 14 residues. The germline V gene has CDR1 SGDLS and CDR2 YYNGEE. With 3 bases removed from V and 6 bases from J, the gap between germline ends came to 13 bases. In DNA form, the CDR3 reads TGTGCCAGCAGCGCTTGGACAGAAGGTCAGCCCCAGCATTTT. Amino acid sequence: CASSAWTEGQPQHF.

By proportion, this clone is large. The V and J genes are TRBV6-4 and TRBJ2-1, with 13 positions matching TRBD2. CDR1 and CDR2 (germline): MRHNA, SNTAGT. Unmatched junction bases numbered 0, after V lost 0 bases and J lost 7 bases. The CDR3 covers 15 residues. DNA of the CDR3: TGTGCCAGCAGTGACTCACTAGCGGGGGGGAATGAGCAGTTCTTC. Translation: CASSDSLAGGNEQFF.

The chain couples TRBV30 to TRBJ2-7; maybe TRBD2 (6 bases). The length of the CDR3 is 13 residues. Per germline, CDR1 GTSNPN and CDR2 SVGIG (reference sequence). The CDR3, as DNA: TGTGGGATGGGAAGCGGGCAAACCTACGAGCAGTACTTC. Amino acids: CGMGSGQTYEQYF.

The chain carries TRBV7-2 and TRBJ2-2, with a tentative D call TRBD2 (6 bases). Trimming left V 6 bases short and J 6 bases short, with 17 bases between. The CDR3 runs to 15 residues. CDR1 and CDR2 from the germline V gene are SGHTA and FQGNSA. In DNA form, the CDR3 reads TGTGCCAGCAGGTTTACTAGCCTTGACGCCGGGGAGCTGTTTTTT. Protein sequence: CASRFTSLDAGELFF.

CDR3 sequence (DNA): TGTGCCAGCAGCTTAGACTCAGGGTTACCTAATGAAAAACTGTTTTTT. Translated: CASSLDSGLPNEKLFF. This chain joins TRBV11-2 and TRBJ1-4, with a tentative D call TRBD1 (5 bases). The germline gives CDR1 SGHAT, CDR2 FQNNGV. Trimming removed 0 bases from V and 3 bases from J, with 11 bases in between. This CDR3 has 16 residues.

The CDR3 DNA is TGTGCCAGCACTGAACAGGGAAAGGCGAACACCGGGGAGCTGTTTTTT. Translated: CASTEQGKANTGELFF. The rearrangement joins TRBV27 to TRBJ2-2; a possible D gene is TRBD1 (6 bases). Germline CDR1 is MNHEY and CDR2 is SMNVEV (reference sequence). Trimming removed 7 bases at V and 0 bases at J, with 15 bases between. This CDR3 spans 16 amino acids.

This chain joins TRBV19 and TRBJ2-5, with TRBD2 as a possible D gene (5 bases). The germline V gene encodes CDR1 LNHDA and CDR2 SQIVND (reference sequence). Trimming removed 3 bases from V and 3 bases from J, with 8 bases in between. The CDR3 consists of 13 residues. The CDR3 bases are TGTGCCAGTAGTATGTTCGGGAAAGAGACCCAGTACTTC. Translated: CASSMFGKETQYF.

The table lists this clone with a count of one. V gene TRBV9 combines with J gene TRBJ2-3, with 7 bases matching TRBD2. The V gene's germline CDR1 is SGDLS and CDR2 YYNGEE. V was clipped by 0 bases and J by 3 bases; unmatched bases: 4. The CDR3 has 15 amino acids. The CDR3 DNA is TGTGCCAGCAGCGTAGATTGGGGGGGGACAGATACGCAGTATTTT. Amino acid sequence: CASSVDWGGTDTQYF.

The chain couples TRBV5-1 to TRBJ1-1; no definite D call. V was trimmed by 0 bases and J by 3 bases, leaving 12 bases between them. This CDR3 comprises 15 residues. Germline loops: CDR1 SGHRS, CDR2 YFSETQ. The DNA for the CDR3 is TGCGCCAGCAGCTTGGGGTCGATCGGGGACACTGAAGCTTTCTTT. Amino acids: CASSLGSIGDTEAFF.

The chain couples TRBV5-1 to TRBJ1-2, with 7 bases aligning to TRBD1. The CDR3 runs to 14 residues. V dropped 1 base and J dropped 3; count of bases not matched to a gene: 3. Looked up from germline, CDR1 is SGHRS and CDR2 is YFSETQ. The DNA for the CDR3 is TGCGCCAGCAGCTTGACAGGGGTGCACTATGGCTACACCTTC. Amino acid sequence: CASSLTGVHYGYTF.

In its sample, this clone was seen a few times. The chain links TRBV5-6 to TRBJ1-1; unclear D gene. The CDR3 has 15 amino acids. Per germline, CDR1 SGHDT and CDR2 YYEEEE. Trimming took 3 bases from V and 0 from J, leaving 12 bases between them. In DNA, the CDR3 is TGTGCCAGCAGCTCCCCGAGGAGTATGAACACTGAAGCTTTCTTT. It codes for CASSSPRSMNTEAFF.

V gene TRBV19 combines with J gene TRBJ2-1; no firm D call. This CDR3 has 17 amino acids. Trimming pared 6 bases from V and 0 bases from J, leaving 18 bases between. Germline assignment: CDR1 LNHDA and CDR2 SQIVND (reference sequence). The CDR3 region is CASSPFRGDLSYNEQFF. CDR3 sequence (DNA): TGTGCCAGTAGCCCCTTCCGTGGGGATCTCTCCTACAATGAGCAGTTCTTC.